Below, 27 T cell receptor beta chains from the same sample are listed, as sequenced in a study of low-dose radiotherapy and immunotherapy resistance in tumors. TRAV- and TRBV-specific primers, spanning alpha and beta chains, primed first-strand cDNA. It was with a constant-region primer and a V-primer adapter that TCRs were amplified over roughly 19 PCR cycles. TCRdb called the reads again in MiXCR, with one record for every CDR3 protein. The sample includes roughly 60,000 distinct CDR3 sequences, 20% to 25% of them seen just once. Time point of the sample: before trial treatment. The sample was PBMCs, taken before treatment. The receptors originated from a male donor with prostate cancer.

The CDR3 region is CASSLIAGAGELFF. The CDR3 region has the DNA TGTGCCAGCAGTTTAATTGCGGGGGCCGGGGAGCTGTTTTTT. The rearrangement links TRBV28 to TRBJ2-2, with 7 bases lining up with TRBD2. The CDR3 consists of 14 residues. The germline gives CDR1 MDHEN, CDR2 SYDVKM. With V trimmed by 2 bases and J by 6 bases, 3 bases remained unmatched.

This clonotype was detected many times. The CDR3, as DNA: TGTGCCATCAGGGGGGGAGCGGATACGCAGTATTTT. It translates to CAIRGGADTQYF. This sequence joins TRBV10-3 and TRBJ2-3; possibly TRBD2 for D (6 bases). The germline V and J ends were trimmed by 6 bases and 6 bases, with 10 bases remaining between them. Germline CDR1 is ENHRY and CDR2 is SYGVKD. The CDR3 consists of 12 residues.

This clonotype was seen only a few times. The chain recombines TRBV29-1 with TRBJ1-1; D remains ambiguous. The V gene lost 0 bases and the J gene lost 5 bases, with 16 bases spanning the gap. Germline CDR1 and CDR2: SQVTM and ANQGSEA. This CDR3 region has 15 residues. Here the CDR3 DNA reads TGCAGCGTTGAAGATGTTAGTCCACGGCTAACTGAAGCTTTCTTT. This gives the protein CSVEDVSPRLTEAFF. Filled out from reference TRBV29-1 and TRBJ1-1, the complete variable domain reads SAVISQKPSRDICQRGTSLTIQCQVDSQVTMMFWYRQQPGQSLTLIATANQGSEATYESGFVIDKFPISRPNLTFSTLTVSNMSPEDSSIYLCSVEDVSPRLTEAFFGQGTRLTVV.

This clonotype came up many times. The chain links TRBV28 to TRBJ2-4, with 8 bases matching TRBD1. Per germline, CDR1 MDHEN and CDR2 SYDVKM. This CDR3 region has 14 residues. Trimming at V came to 3 bases and at J to 11 bases, leaving 9 bases not matched to a gene. The CDR3 DNA reads TGTGCCAGCAGTTTGGGGACAGGCGGTAGAGTTCAGTACTTC. Translating it yields CASSLGTGGRVQYF.

This clonotype was counted ten times or more. This chain connects TRBV19 to TRBJ1-5; TRBD1 might be the D (5 bases). The length of the CDR3 is 13 residues. Trimming took 4 bases from V and 7 from J, leaving 11 bases between them. Germline CDR1 reads LNHDA; CDR2 reads SQIVND (reference sequence). The CDR3 loop is CASSTQGEQPQHF. CDR3 bases: TGTGCCAGTAGTACTCAGGGAGAACAGCCCCAGCATTTT.

The CDR3 region is CASSVSGSTDTQYF. In DNA form, the CDR3 reads TGTGCCAGCAGTGTTAGCGGGAGCACAGATACGCAGTATTTT. The chain couples TRBV6-1 to TRBJ2-3; 7 bases align to TRBD2. CDR1 is MNHNS, CDR2 SASEGT, per germline. The CDR3 is made up of 14 amino acids. V lost 4 bases, J lost 0 bases, and 1 base stayed unmatched.

This clonotype showed up many times. The chain couples TRBV29-1 to TRBJ1-3; no clear D gene. Germline CDR1 is SQVTM and CDR2 is ANQGSEA. The length of the CDR3 is 14 residues. V lost 2 bases to trimming and J lost 0 bases, with 8 bases between them. This CDR3 is CSVERGNSGNTIYF. The CDR3 region has the DNA TGCAGCGTTGAACGAGGGAACTCTGGAAACACCATATATTTT.

The DNA for the CDR3 is TGTGCCAGCAGCCCATGGACAGGGGATTGGAATTCACCCCTCCACTTT. This translates into CASSPWTGDWNSPLHF. The chain carries TRBV5-3 and TRBJ1-6; 9 positions match TRBD1. TRBV5-3 is given ORF status, its function remaining uncertain. The junction had 13 bases not matched to a gene; V was cut back by 8 bases and J by 7 bases. There are 16 residues in the CDR3.

For this clonotype: Only one base separates this from a far larger clonotype, so it likely reflects a read error. The chain combines TRBV26 with TRBJ2-5; the table assigns TRBD1, which was not confirmed against the DNA. TRBV26 is a known pseudogene. CDR3 length: 12 amino acids. The CDR3 nucleotides read TGTGCCAGTCAGGCGCCCGGAGAGACCCAGTACTTC. It translates to CASQAPGETQYF.

This clonotype was seen repeatedly, ten times or more. V is TRBV6-2 or TRBV6-3 and J is TRBJ1-1; D perhaps matches TRBD1 (6 bases). The V end lost 6 bases, the J end lost 7 bases, and 18 bases lay between the germline ends. This CDR3 contains 14 residues. The germline gives CDR1 MNHEY, CDR2 SVGEGT. The CDR3 coding sequence is TGTGCCAGCAGCCTGGGAACAGGGCCTCTTGAAGCTTTCTTT. Translation gives CASSLGTGPLEAFF.

In its sample, this clonotype was seen many times. The chain recombines TRBV27 with TRBJ2-7; TRBD1 agrees at 7 bases. Per the germline V gene, CDR1 is MNHEY and CDR2 is SMNVEV (reference sequence). V was pared by 5 bases and J by 6 bases, with 13 bases of the junction left unmatched. This CDR3 region has 15 residues. CDR3 coding DNA: TGTGCCAGCAGTCCCGGGACAGCAGTAGAACGCGAGCAGTACTTC. Protein product: CASSPGTAVEREQYF.

This clonotype was counted at least ten times. The J gene is TRBJ2-1, the V gene TRBV5-4, with 7 bases fitting TRBD2. CDR3 length: 12 residues. The germline V gene has CDR1 SGHNT and CDR2 YYREEE (reference sequence). J gave up 10 bases and V 1 base, and 2 bases lay outside the gene matches. This CDR3 is CASSLPLAEQFF. CDR3 nucleotide sequence: TGTGCCAGCAGCTTGCCACTAGCGGAGCAGTTCTTC.

The J gene is TRBJ1-6, the V gene TRBV20-1, with 7 bases lining up with TRBD1. Trimming cost V 5 bases and J 9 bases; bases outside gene matches: 10. There are 14 residues in the CDR3. Germline V gene data show CDR1 as DFQATT and CDR2 as SNEGSKA (reference sequence). The CDR3 spells CSADQGEGSSPLHF. CDR3 nucleotides: TGCAGTGCTGATCAGGGGGAGGGTAGTTCACCCCTCCACTTT.

This clonotype was recorded many times. The rearrangement links TRBV2 to TRBJ2-3, with TRBD1 identical over 8 bases. CDR1 and CDR2 (germline): SNHLY, FYNNEI. The CDR3 consists of 15 residues. V dropped 1 base and J dropped 3; count of bases not matched to a gene: 3. The CDR3 DNA follows: TGTGCCAGCAGTGAAGGCCAGGGGGCAACAGATACGCAGTATTTT. Amino acids: CASSEGQGATDTQYF.

This clonotype was counted ten times or more. J is TRBJ1-2 and V is TRBV15, with TRBD1 matching 10 bases. The V and J ends lost 0 bases and 8 bases, in that order; junction bases with no gene match: 6. Germline-derived CDR1 and CDR2 are LNHNV and YYDKDF (reference sequence). The CDR3 runs to 15 residues. CDR3 in DNA: TGTGCCACCAGCAGAGATCGCGGACAGGGGGAAGGCTACACCTTC. Translating it yields CATSRDRGQGEGYTF.

In this sample, this clonotype turned up many times. The CDR3 coding sequence is TGTGCCAGCAGCACGGCGGGGCTCTCCTACGAGCAGTACTTC. Translated: CASSTAGLSYEQYF. This chain uses TRBV5-6 with TRBJ2-7, with D possibly TRBD2 on 6 matching bases. Deletions cut 4 bases from V and 0 bases from J, with 11 bases between. The CDR3 loop spans 14 amino acids. Germline V gene data show CDR1 as SGHDT and CDR2 as YYEEEE. The full variable domain, in which reference TRBV5-6 and TRBJ2-7 provide the parts outside the CDR3, is DAGVTQSPTHLIKTRGQQVTLRCSPKSGHDTVSWYQQALGQGPQFIFQYYEEEERQRGNFPDRFSGHQFPNYSSELNVNALLLGDSALYLCASSTAGLSYEQYFGPGTRLTVT.

As to this clonotype: A read error likely explains this, since a far larger clone differs by one base. V is TRBV7-6 and J is TRBJ2-5; TRBD2 matches at 7 bases. This CDR3 comprises 13 residues. Trimming cost V 7 bases and J 4 bases; bases outside gene matches: 6. Germline assignment: CDR1 SGHVS and CDR2 FNYEAQ. The CDR3 bases are TGTGCCAGCATCGGGGGGTCGGGAGAGACCCAGTACTTC. This translates into CASIGGSGETQYF.

This clonotype occurred a few times. The limits of the CDR3 on the DNA are not certain, so only TCRdb's listed CDR3 is given. The CDR3 sequence: CASSEGSGELFFF. The chain uses TRBV25-1 and TRBJ2-2; TRBD1, the table's D call, lacks a check against the DNA. Germline V CDR1 and CDR2: MGHDK, SYGVNS. The CDR3 has 13 residues if both end residues are counted.

This clonotype was recorded at least ten times. This rearrangement joins TRBV7-2 to TRBJ1-1; D ambiguous. The CDR3 length is 16 residues. V lost 2 bases, J lost 1 base, and 14 bases lay in between. Germline V gene sequence: CDR1 SGHTA, CDR2 FQGNSA. DNA for the CDR3: TGTGCCAGCAGCTTACTATTTTCGGGCCAGAACACTGAAGCTTTCTTT. It translates to CASSLLFSGQNTEAFF.

The chain has TRBV19 and TRBJ2-2, with D perhaps matching TRBD2 (5 bases). Germline V lookup: CDR1 LNHDA, CDR2 SQIVND (reference sequence). Trimming shortened V by 6 bases and J by 1 base, and 9 bases separated the two germline ends. The CDR3 length is 14 residues. This CDR3 reads CASRADWNTGELFF. DNA of the CDR3: TGTGCCAGTAGGGCGGACTGGAACACCGGGGAGCTGTTTTTT.

As concerns this clonotype: With only one base between it and a far larger clone, this is likely a read error. The chain joins TRBV6-2 or TRBV6-3 to TRBJ2-4, with 8 bases that match TRBD2. J gave up 13 bases and V 2 bases, and 19 bases lay outside the gene matches. The V gene's germline CDR1 is MNHEY and CDR2 SVGEGT. The CDR3 totals 17 residues. The CDR3 DNA reads TGTGCCAGCAGTTACGAGGTCTTGGCGGGAGGAGGCAATGAGCAGTACTTC. It encodes CASSYEVLAGGGNEQYF.

This clonotype was seen at least ten times. J is TRBJ2-7 and V is TRBV12-3 or TRBV12-4; D unclear. This CDR3 has 14 amino acids. V was cut by 5 bases and J by 3 bases, with 14 bases left in between. CDR3 amino acids: CASSGLVIGYEQYF. In DNA form, the CDR3 reads TGTGCCAGCAGTGGTCTTGTCATAGGCTACGAGCAGTACTTC.

The rearrangement links TRBV7-8 to TRBJ2-7; D possibly matches TRBD1 or TRBD2 (5 bases each). CDR1 and CDR2 (germline): SGHVS, FQNEAQ. The V and J ends lost 2 bases and 3 bases respectively, with 17 bases between them. The CDR3 extends over 16 amino acids. CDR3 sequence (DNA): TGTGCCAGCAGCTTACTAGCCAGGGACCACGACTACGAGCAGTACTTC. The encoded protein is CASSLLARDHDYEQYF. Variable domain in full (rest from reference TRBV7-8 and TRBJ2-7): GAGVSQSPRYKVAKRGQDVALRCDPISGHVSLFWYQQALGQGPEFLTYFQNEAQLDKSGLPSDRFFAERPEGSVSTLKIQRTQQEDSAVYLCASSLLARDHDYEQYFGPGTRLTVT.

V is TRBV28 and J is TRBJ2-3; 7 bases align to TRBD1. The CDR3 length is 15 residues. Germline V gene data show CDR1 as MDHEN and CDR2 as SYDVKM. V lost 4 bases and J lost 2; bases outside the gene matches: 6. For the CDR3, the DNA is TGTGCCAGCAGTTCCCCCGGGACAGCCACAGATACGCAGTATTTT. Translated, it gives CASSSPGTATDTQYF.

This clonotype came up many times. The chain joins TRBV7-2 to TRBJ1-2, with 7 positions matching TRBD1. The germline CDR1 and CDR2 sequences are SGHTA and FQGNSA. CDR3 size: 15 residues. J gave up 0 bases and V 7 bases, and 8 bases lay outside the gene matches. CDR3 loop: CASTLSGTANYGYTF. CDR3 coding DNA: TGTGCCAGCACCCTCTCCGGGACAGCTAACTATGGCTACACCTTC.

This clonotype occurred a few times. The V and J genes are TRBV5-6 and TRBJ1-5, with a weak D call TRBD1 (5 bases). The CDR3 has 14 amino acids. V dropped 6 bases and J dropped 1 base, with 11 bases sitting between them. Per the germline V gene, CDR1 is SGHDT and CDR2 is YYEEEE. The CDR3, as DNA: TGTGCCAGCACCAAGTGGGGGAGCAATCAGCCCCAGCATTTT. Translation gives CASTKWGSNQPQHF.

In its sample, this clonotype was seen many times. This chain links TRBV5-8 with TRBJ2-1; a weak D match, TRBD1 (6 bases). This CDR3 is 13 amino acids long. Germline CDR1 and CDR2: SGHTS and YDEGEE. V gave up 1 base and J gave up 9 bases, with 11 bases separating them. The CDR3 DNA sequence: TGTGCCAGCAGCTTGCGTTACAGGGTTGAGCAGTTCTTC. Its translation: CASSLRYRVEQFF.